The 23 T cell receptor beta chains presented below share a single source sample, sequenced in a study of a mutant IDH1 vaccine in newly diagnosed glioma. No antigen has been identified for these receptors. Time point specified: week 35, safety follow-up. The vaccine gave 300 ug of a 20-mer mutant IDH1 peptide subcutaneously per dose. Data came from immunoSEQ multiplex PCR; TCRdb stores just in-frame clones and leaves some out. The sample gives tens of thousands of clones, over 60% of which show up once; 12% is in the top ten. The sequencing used PBMCs, collected from a glioma patient whose treatment included an IDH1 peptide vaccine. These TCRs come from a man aged 35-49 years with glioma.

The chain is built from TRBV6-4 and TRBJ2-2; 8 nucleotides align to TRBD2. Trimming took 1 base from V and 2 from J; bases not matched to a gene: 3. Germline CDR1 and CDR2: MRHNA and SNTAGT. The CDR3 is 16 amino acids. The CDR3 region has the DNA TGTGCCAGCAGTGACTTAACTAGCGGAAACACCGGGGAGCTGTTTTTT. It codes for CASSDLTSGNTGELFF.

The chain combines TRBV6-6 with TRBJ2-2; D uncertain. This CDR3 contains 14 residues. Germline V gene sequence: CDR1 MNHNY, CDR2 SVGAGI (reference sequence). V was clipped by 5 bases and J by 6 bases, with 13 bases between them. The DNA for the CDR3 is TGTGCCAGCAGTCCATCAGCGCAGGCCGGGGAGCTGTTTTTT. Protein sequence: CASSPSAQAGELFF.

CDR3 sequence: CASSEAQEIYGYTF. The CDR3 DNA reads TGTGCCAGCAGTGAAGCCCAGGAAATCTATGGCTACACCTTC. The genes are TRBV6-1 and TRBJ1-2; D is unresolved. The germline gives CDR1 MNHNS, CDR2 SASEGT. Deletions cut 0 bases from V and 4 bases from J, with 9 bases between. The CDR3 extends over 14 amino acids.

The chain is built from TRBV15 and TRBJ2-5; D perhaps matches TRBD2 (6 bases). This CDR3 is built from 17 residues. The germline V gene has CDR1 LNHNV and CDR2 YYDKDF (reference sequence). V was cut by 5 bases and J by 1 base, with 20 bases left in between. In DNA, the CDR3 is TGTGCCACCAGCGGACTATATAATCCGGGCCGCCAAGAGACCCAGTACTTC. Translated: CATSGLYNPGRQETQYF.

CDR3 amino acids: CASSPAVGARNWANYGYTF. The DNA for the CDR3 is TGTGCCAGCTCACCCGCGGTGGGCGCAAGAAACTGGGCTAACTATGGCTACACCTTC. The chain combines TRBV18 with TRBJ1-2; D is uncertain. V dropped 3 bases and J dropped 0 bases, with 23 bases sitting between them. Germline CDR1 is KGHSH and CDR2 is LQKENI. The CDR3 covers 19 residues.

The rearrangement links TRBV6-5 to TRBJ2-1; tentatively, D is TRBD1 or TRBD2 (6 bases each). V was cut by 8 bases and J by 7 bases, with 15 bases left in between. Germline V CDR1 and CDR2: MNHEY, SVGAGI. This CDR3 is built from 13 residues. For the CDR3, the DNA is TGTGCCAGCCTACCCGGGGGCAGTAATGAGCAGTTCTTC. Translation gives CASLPGGSNEQFF.

Here the CDR3 DNA reads TGTGCCAGCAGCTTAGCCTCTAGCCAAACAGATACGCAGTATTTT. Translation: CASSLASSQTDTQYF. This rearrangement joins TRBV7-7 to TRBJ2-3; maybe TRBD2 (5 bases). Germline CDR1 and CDR2: SSHAT and FNYEAQ (reference sequence). CDR3 length: 15 residues. The V gene lost 0 bases and the J gene lost 3 bases, with 10 bases spanning the gap. The whole variable domain, remainder taken from reference TRBV7-7 and TRBJ2-3, is GAGVSQSPRYKVTKRGQDVTLRCDPISSHATLYWYQQALGQGPEFLTYFNYEAQPDKSGLPSDRFSAERPEGSISTLTIQRTEQRDSAMYRCASSLASSQTDTQYFGPGTRLTVL.

V gene TRBV7-2 combines with J gene TRBJ1-5, with 7 bases lining up with TRBD1. The CDR3 is made up of 13 amino acids. Germline CDR1 reads SGHTA; CDR2 reads FQGNSA. After removal of 7 bases from V and 7 bases from J, the junction contained 7 bases not matched to a gene. In DNA form, the CDR3 reads TGTGCCAGCAACAGACAGGGTGGGCAGCCCCAGCATTTT. It encodes CASNRQGGQPQHF.

The V gene is TRBV9, the J gene TRBJ2-3; no definite D call. The CDR3 is 13 amino acids. The V gene lost 1 base and the J gene lost 2 bases, with 5 bases spanning the gap. The V gene's germline CDR1 is SGDLS and CDR2 YYNGEE. CDR3 amino acids: CASSVSITDTQYF. CDR3 sequence (DNA): TGTGCCAGCAGCGTAAGCATCACAGATACGCAGTATTTT.

The chain combines TRBV5-6 with TRBJ2-1; 11 positions match TRBD2. This CDR3 contains 15 residues. V gave up 1 base and J gave up 4 bases; unmatched junction bases: 1. Germline V gene lookup returns CDR1 SGHDT and CDR2 YYEEEE. CDR3: CASSLRLAGYNEQFF. DNA of the CDR3: TGTGCCAGCAGCTTGAGACTAGCGGGATACAATGAGCAGTTCTTC.

As DNA, the CDR3 is TGTGCCAGCAGCGGCCGACTAGCGGGTCCTCAAAGCGGGGAGCTGTTTTTT. As protein: CASSGRLAGPQSGELFF. The chain recombines TRBV4-2 with TRBJ2-2, with 10 bases that match TRBD2. V was clipped by 5 bases and J by 7 bases; unmatched bases: 13. The length of the CDR3 is 17 residues. Germline V CDR1 and CDR2: LGHNA, YNFKEQ.

This chain links TRBV19 with TRBJ1-1; D may be TRBD1 (5 bases). Germline V gives CDR1 LNHDA, CDR2 SQIVND (reference sequence). V was pared by 2 bases and J by 4 bases, with 14 bases between. The length of the CDR3 is 15 residues. The DNA for the CDR3 is TGTGCCAGTAGTATAAGCGCCCGGGGGAGCACTGAAGCTTTCTTT. It is translated as CASSISARGSTEAFF.

Only one count was recorded for this clone. The CDR3 is CASSALAGQETQYF. For the CDR3, the DNA is TGTGCCAGCAGCGCACTAGCAGGACAAGAGACCCAGTACTTC. This sequence joins TRBV6-6 and TRBJ2-5; possible D gene TRBD2, 6 bases. Germline V gives CDR1 MNHNY, CDR2 SVGAGI (reference sequence). The CDR3 length is 14 residues. V dropped 6 bases and J dropped 2 bases, with 13 bases sitting between them.

V and J are TRBV4-2 and TRBJ2-1; 13 nucleotides agree with TRBD2. This CDR3 has 20 residues. Germline loops: CDR1 LGHNA, CDR2 YNFKEQ. The ends lost 5 bases at V and 0 bases at J; junction bases unmatched: 13. The CDR3 coding sequence is TGTGCCAGCAGCTTTCAAACCGGGACTAGCGGGAAGCTCTCCTACAATGAGCAGTTCTTC. This sequence encodes CASSFQTGTSGKLSYNEQFF.

The CDR3 here is CASSFRDGHNEQFF. The CDR3 DNA reads TGCGCCAGCAGCTTCCGGGACGGTCACAATGAGCAGTTCTTC. The rearrangement uses TRBV5-1 and TRBJ2-1; tentatively, D is TRBD1 or TRBD2 (5 bases each). Germline V gene data show CDR1 as SGHRS and CDR2 as YFSETQ. This CDR3 has 14 residues. V shed 2 bases and J shed 5 bases, with 11 bases lying between them.

V and J are TRBV11-2 and TRBJ2-5; maybe TRBD2 (7 bases). CDR1 is SGHAT and CDR2 is FQNNGV in the germline V gene. Between the trimmed V and J ends, which lost 4 bases and 7 bases, there was a span of 13 bases. This CDR3 comprises 13 residues. The CDR3 coding sequence is TGTGCCAGCAGCTCCGCGGGGGCGTGGACCCAGTACTTC. Its translation is CASSSAGAWTQYF.

The chain couples TRBV5-6 to TRBJ1-3; D is ambiguous. The CDR3 is made up of 16 amino acids. V dropped 0 bases and J dropped 1 base, with 11 bases sitting between them. Germline V lookup: CDR1 SGHDT, CDR2 YYEEEE. CDR3 in DNA: TGTGCCAGCAGCTTGGGTCCGGGTTTGTCTGGAAACACCATATATTTT. Its translation: CASSLGPGLSGNTIYF.

The chain links TRBV5-1 to TRBJ2-1; D is unclear. CDR1 and CDR2 (germline): SGHRS, YFSETQ. V gave up 1 base and J gave up 9 bases, with 5 bases separating them. The CDR3 length is 11 residues. CDR3 protein: CASSLLGEQFF. CDR3 bases: TGCGCCAGCAGCTTGCTCGGTGAGCAGTTCTTC.

This clone occurred a few times. This rearrangement joins TRBV11-3 to TRBJ2-5; D is undetermined. V dropped 5 bases and J dropped 5 bases, with 9 bases sitting between them. The CDR3 loop spans 12 amino acids. Germline V gene data show CDR1 as SGHNT and CDR2 as YENEEA. CDR3 coding DNA: TGTGCCAGCAGCGCAATACAGGAGACCCAGTACTTC. Its translation: CASSAIQETQYF.

This chain uses TRBV7-2 with TRBJ2-3; possibly TRBD1 or TRBD2 for D (5 bases each). The CDR3 has 14 amino acids. Trimming removed 4 bases at V and 4 bases at J, with 12 bases between. Germline V gene lookup returns CDR1 SGHTA and CDR2 FQGNSA. CDR3 sequence reads: CASSYPGRADTQYF. CDR3 nucleotides: TGTGCCAGCAGCTACCCGGGACGGGCAGATACGCAGTATTTT.

This sequence joins TRBV6-1 and TRBJ2-7, with TRBD2 matching 9 bases. This CDR3 is built from 15 residues. CDR1 is MNHNS, CDR2 SASEGT, per germline. V dropped 6 bases and J dropped 2; count of bases not matched to a gene: 8. The CDR3 bases are TGTGCCAGCAGCGTCAGGGGCGGGGGGGCCTACGAGCAGTACGTC. Its protein product is CASSVRGGGAYEQYV.

The chain has TRBV6-5 and TRBJ2-4, with D unclear. This CDR3 contains 16 residues. Germline CDR1 and CDR2: MNHEY and SVGAGI. The ends were cut back, 3 bases at V and 1 base at J, with 13 bases in the middle. CDR3 in amino acids: CASSYSQRTAKNIQYF. In DNA form, the CDR3 reads TGTGCCAGCAGTTATTCCCAGAGAACGGCCAAAAACATTCAGTACTTC.

V usage is TRBV11-3 and J usage is TRBJ2-3; D gene ambiguous. Germline assignment: CDR1 SGHNT and CDR2 YENEEA. V was clipped by 6 bases and J by 1 base, with 14 bases between them. The CDR3 is made up of 15 amino acids. The CDR3 loop reads CASSPGRARTDTQYF. As DNA, the CDR3 is TGTGCCAGCAGTCCAGGCCGAGCGCGCACAGATACGCAGTATTTT.